This paragraph covers one TCR beta chain sequence. Its antigen is still unknown. TCRdb analysed the 5' RACE reads with MiXCR anew, one entry per CDR3 protein. The sample has some 30,000 distinct CDR3 sequences; roughly 29% are singletons. The record originates from a study of CD8 T cells in ankylosing spondylitis. The study, taken as a whole, reports: The clones that were linked to disease were reported to be significantly enriched in matched synovial fluid samples from ankylosing spondylitis patients.

The germline V gene encodes CDR1 KGHDR and CDR2 SFDVKD. The CDR3 spans 15 residues. Trimming stripped 10 bases from V and 3 bases from J, with 18 bases between. V usage is TRBV24-1 and J usage is TRBJ2-1; no reliable D call. The receptor was isolated from a male donor with ankylosing spondylitis. Sequencing was done on a sample of synovial fluid, either unsorted or a sorted T cell fraction (not recorded which). CDR3 nucleotide sequence: TGTGCCACACAGTCGGCGGTAAACCTCTACAATGAGCAGTTCTTC. Protein: CATQSAVNLYNEQFF.